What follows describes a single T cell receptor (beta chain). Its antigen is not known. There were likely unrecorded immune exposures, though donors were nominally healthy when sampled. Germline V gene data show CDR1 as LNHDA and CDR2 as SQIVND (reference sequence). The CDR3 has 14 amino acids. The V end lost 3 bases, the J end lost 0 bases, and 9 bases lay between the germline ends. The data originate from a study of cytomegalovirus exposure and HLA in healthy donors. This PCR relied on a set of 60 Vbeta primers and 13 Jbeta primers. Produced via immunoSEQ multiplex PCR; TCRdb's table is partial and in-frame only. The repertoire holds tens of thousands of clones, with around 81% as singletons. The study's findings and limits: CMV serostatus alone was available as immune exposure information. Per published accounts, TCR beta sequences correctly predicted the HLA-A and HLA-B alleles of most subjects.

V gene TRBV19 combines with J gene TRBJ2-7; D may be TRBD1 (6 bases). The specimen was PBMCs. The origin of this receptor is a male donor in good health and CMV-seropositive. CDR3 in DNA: TGTGCCAGTAGTATTTGGGACAACTCCTACGAGCAGTACTTC. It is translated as CASSIWDNSYEQYF.